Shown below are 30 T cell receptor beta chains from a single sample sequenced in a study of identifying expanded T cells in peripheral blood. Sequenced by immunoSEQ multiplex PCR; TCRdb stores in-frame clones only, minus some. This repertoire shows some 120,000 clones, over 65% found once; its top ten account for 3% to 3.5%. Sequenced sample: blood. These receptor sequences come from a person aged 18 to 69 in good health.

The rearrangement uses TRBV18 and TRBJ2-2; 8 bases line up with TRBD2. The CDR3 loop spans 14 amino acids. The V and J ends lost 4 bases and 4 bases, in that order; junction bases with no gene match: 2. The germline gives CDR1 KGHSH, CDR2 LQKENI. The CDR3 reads CASSRAGVTGELFF. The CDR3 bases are TGTGCCAGCTCACGAGCGGGAGTCACCGGGGAGCTGTTTTTT.

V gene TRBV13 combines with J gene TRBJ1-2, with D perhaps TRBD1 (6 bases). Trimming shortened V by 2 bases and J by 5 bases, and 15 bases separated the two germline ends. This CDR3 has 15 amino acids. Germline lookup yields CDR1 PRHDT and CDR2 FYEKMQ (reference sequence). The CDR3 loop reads CASSLRGGPSYGYTF. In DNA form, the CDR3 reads TGTGCCAGCAGCTTAAGAGGGGGGCCCTCGTATGGCTACACCTTC.

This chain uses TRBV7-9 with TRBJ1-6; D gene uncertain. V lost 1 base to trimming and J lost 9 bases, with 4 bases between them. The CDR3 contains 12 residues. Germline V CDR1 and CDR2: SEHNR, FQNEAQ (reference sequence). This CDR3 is CASSLGASPLHF. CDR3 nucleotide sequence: TGTGCCAGCAGCTTAGGAGCTTCACCCCTCCACTTT. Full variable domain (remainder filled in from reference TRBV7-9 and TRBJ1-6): DTGVSQNPRHKITKRGQNVTFRCDPISEHNRLYWYRQTLGQGPEFLTYFQNEAQLEKSRLLSDRFSAERPKGSFSTLEIQRTEQGDSAMYLCASSLGASPLHFGNGTRLTVT.

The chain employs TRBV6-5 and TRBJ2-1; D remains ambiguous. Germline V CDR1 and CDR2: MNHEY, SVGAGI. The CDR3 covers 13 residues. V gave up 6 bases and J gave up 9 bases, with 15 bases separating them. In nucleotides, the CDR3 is TGTGCCAGCAGCGAAAGATACATGGGTGAGCAGTTCTTC. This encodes CASSERYMGEQFF.

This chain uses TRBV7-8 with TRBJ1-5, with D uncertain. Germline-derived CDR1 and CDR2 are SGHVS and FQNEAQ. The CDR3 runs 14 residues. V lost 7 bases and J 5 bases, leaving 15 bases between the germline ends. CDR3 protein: CASTAGVGHQPQHF. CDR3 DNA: TGTGCCAGCACCGCGGGAGTCGGTCATCAGCCCCAGCATTTT.

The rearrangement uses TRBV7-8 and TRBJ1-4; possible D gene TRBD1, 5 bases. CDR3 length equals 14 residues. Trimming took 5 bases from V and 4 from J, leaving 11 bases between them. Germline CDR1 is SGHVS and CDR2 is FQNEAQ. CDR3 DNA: TGTGCCAGCAGCAGGGGCCTGAGTAATGAAAAACTGTTTTTT. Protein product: CASSRGLSNEKLFF.

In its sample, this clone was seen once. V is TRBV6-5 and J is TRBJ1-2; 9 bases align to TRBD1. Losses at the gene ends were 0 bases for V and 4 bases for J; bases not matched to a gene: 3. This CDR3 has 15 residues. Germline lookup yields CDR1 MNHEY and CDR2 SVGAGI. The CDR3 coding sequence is TGTGCCAGCAGTTACTCGGGACAGGGAGGCTATGGCTACACCTTC. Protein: CASSYSGQGGYGYTF.

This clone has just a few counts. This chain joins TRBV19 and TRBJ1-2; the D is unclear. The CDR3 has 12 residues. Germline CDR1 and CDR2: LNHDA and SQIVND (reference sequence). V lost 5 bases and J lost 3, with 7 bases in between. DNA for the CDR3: TGTGCCAGTAGTTTGTCGGACTATGGCTACACCTTC. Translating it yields CASSLSDYGYTF.

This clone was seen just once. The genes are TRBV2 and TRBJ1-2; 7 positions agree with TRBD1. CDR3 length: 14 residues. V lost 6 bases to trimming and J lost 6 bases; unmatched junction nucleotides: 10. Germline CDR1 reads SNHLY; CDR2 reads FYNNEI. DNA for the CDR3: TGTGCCAGCAGCATTCGGACAGGAAGGAATGGCTACACCTTC. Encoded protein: CASSIRTGRNGYTF.

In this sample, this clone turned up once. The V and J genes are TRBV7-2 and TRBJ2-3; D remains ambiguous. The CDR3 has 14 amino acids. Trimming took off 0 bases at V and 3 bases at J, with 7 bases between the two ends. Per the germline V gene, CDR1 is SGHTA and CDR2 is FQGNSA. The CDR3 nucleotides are TGTGCCAGCAGCTTAGCGCGCGGAACAGATACGCAGTATTTT. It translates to CASSLARGTDTQYF.

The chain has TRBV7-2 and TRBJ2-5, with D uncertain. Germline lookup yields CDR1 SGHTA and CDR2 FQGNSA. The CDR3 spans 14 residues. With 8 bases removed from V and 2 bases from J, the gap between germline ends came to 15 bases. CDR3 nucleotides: TGTGCCAGCCGTAGAGGTACAGTTCAAGAGACCCAGTACTTC. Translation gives CASRRGTVQETQYF.

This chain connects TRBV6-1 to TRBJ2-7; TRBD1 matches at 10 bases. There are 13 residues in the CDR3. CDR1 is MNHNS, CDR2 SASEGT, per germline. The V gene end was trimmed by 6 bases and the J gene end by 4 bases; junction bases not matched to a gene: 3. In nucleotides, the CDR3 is TGTGCCAGCAGACCGGGACAGGGGTACGAGCAGTACTTC. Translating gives CASRPGQGYEQYF.

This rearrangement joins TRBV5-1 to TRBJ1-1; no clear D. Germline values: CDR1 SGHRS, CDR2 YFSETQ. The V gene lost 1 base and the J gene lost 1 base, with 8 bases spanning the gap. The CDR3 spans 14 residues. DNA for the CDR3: TGCGCCAGCAGCTTGAGATCAGGGAACACTGAAGCTTTCTTT. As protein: CASSLRSGNTEAFF. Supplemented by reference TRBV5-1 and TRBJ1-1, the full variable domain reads KAGVTQTPRYLIKTRGQQVTLSCSPISGHRSVSWYQQTPGQGLQFLFEYFSETQRNKGNFPGRFSGRQFSNSRSEMNVSTLELGDSALYLCASSLRSGNTEAFFGQGTRLTVV.

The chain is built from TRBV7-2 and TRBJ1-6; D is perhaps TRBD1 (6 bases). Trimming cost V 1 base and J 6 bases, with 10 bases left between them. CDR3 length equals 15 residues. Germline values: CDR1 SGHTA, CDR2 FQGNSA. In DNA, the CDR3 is TGTGCCAGCAGCTTAGGGCGGACAGTTAATTCACCCCTCCACTTT. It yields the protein CASSLGRTVNSPLHF.

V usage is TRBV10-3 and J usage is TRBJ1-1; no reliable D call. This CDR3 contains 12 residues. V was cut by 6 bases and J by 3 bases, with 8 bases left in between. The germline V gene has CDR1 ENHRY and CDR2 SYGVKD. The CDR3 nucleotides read TGTGCCATCAGGGATTTGGACACTGAAGCTTTCTTT. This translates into CAIRDLDTEAFF.

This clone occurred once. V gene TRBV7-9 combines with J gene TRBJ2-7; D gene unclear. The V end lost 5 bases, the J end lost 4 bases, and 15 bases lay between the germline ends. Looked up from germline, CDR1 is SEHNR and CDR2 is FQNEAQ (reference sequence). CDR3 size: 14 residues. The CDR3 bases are TGTGCCAGCAGCCGCACCAATTCTCGGTACGAGCAGTACTTC. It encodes CASSRTNSRYEQYF.

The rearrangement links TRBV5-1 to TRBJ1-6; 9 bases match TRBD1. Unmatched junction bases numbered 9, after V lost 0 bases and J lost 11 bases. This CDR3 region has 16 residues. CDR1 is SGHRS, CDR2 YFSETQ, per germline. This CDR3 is CASSLAQGQGRAPLHF. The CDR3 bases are TGCGCCAGCAGCTTGGCTCAGGGACAGGGCAGAGCACCCCTCCACTTT.

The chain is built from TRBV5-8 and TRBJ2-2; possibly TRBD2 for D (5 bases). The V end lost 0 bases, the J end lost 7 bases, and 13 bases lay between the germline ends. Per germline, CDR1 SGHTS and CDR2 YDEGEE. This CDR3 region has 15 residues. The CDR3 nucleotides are TGTGCCAGCAGCTTGGCTTCACTAGTACGCGGGGAGCTGTTTTTT. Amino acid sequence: CASSLASLVRGELFF.

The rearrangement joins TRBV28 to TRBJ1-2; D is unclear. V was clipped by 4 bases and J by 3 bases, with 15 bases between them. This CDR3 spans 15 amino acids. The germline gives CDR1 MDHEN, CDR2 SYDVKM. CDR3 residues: CASSSPRTVDYGYTF. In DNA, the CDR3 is TGTGCCAGCAGTTCACCCCGGACGGTAGACTATGGCTACACCTTC.

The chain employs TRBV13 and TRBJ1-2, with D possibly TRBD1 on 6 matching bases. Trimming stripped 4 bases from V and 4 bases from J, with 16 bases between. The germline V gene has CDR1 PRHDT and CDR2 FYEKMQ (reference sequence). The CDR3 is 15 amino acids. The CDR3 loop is CASSSLGGLIYGYTF. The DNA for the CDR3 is TGTGCCAGCAGCTCCCTGGGGGGCCTTATCTATGGCTACACCTTC.

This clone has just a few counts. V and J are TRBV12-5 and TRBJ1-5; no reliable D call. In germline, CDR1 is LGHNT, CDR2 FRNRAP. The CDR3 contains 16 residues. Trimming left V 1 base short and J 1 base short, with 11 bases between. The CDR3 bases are TGTGCTAGTGGTTTGGGCGTTGGTGACAGCAATCAGCCCCAGCATTTT. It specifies CASGLGVGDSNQPQHF.

The CDR3 region is CASSRNQGWLVRETQYF. In DNA, the CDR3 is TGTGCCAGCAGCAGGAATCAGGGGTGGTTGGTTCGGGAGACCCAGTACTTC. V and J are TRBV7-9 and TRBJ2-5, with D maybe TRBD1 (6 bases). Germline V gives CDR1 SEHNR, CDR2 FQNEAQ (reference sequence). This CDR3 is built from 17 residues. Trimming pared 5 bases from V and 5 bases from J, leaving 24 bases between.

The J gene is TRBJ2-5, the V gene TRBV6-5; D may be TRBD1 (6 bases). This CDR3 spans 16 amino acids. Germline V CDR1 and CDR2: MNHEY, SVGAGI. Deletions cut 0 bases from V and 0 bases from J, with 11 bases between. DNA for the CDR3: TGTGCCAGCAGTTACTCGCGGACAGCTAACCAAGAGACCCAGTACTTC. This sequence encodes CASSYSRTANQETQYF.

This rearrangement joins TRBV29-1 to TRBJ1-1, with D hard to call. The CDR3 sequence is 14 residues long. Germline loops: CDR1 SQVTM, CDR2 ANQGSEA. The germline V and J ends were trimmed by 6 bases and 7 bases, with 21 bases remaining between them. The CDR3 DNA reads TGCAGCGTGGCCACTACTACAGTAACCGGTGAAGCTTTCTTT. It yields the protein CSVATTTVTGEAFF.

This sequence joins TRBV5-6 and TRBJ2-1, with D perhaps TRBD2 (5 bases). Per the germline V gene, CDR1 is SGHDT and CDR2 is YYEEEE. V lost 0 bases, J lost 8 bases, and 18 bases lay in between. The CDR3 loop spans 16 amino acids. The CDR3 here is CASSLGWGWEWDEQFF. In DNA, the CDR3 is TGTGCCAGCAGCTTGGGGTGGGGTTGGGAGTGGGATGAGCAGTTCTTC.

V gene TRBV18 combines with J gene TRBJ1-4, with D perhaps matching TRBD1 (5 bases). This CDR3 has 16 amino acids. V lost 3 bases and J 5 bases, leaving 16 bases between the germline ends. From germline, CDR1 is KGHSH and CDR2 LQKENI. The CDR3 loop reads CASSPPGQGINEKLFF. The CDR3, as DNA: TGTGCCAGCTCACCTCCGGGGCAGGGAATAAATGAAAAACTGTTTTTT.

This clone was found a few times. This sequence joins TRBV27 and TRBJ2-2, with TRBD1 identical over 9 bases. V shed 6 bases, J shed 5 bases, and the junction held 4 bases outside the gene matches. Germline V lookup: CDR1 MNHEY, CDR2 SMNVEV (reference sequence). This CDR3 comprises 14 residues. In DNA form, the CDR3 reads TGTGCCAGCAGCCGGGACAGGGTAACCGGGGAGCTGTTTTTT. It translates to CASSRDRVTGELFF.

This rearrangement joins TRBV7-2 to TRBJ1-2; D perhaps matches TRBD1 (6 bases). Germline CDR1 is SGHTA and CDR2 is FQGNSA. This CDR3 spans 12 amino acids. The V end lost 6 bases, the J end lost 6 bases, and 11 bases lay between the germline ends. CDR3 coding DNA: TGTGCCAGCAGAAAACAGGGCAATGGCTACACCTTC. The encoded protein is CASRKQGNGYTF.

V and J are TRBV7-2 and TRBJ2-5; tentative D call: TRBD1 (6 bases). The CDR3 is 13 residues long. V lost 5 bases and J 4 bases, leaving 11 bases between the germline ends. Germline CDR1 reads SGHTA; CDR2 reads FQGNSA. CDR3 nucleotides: TGTGCCAGCAGCACAGGGTACAGAGAGACCCAGTACTTC. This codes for CASSTGYRETQYF. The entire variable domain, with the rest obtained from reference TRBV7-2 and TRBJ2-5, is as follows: GAGVSQSPSNKVTEKGKDVELRCDPISGHTALYWYRQSLGQGLEFLIYFQGNSAPDKSGLPSDRFSAERTGGSVSTLTIQRTQQEDSAVYLCASSTGYRETQYFGPGTRLLVL.

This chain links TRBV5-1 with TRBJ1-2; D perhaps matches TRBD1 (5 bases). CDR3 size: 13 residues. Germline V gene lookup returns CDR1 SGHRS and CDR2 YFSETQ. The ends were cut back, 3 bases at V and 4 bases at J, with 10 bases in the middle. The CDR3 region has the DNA TGCGCCAGCAGCTGGGAAGACAGCTATGGCTACACCTTC. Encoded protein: CASSWEDSYGYTF.